This T cell receptor beta chain was documented in a study of blood T cells in healthy people across ages. V was clipped by 5 bases and J by 0 bases, with 23 bases between them. CDR1 is MDHEN, CDR2 SYDVKM, per germline. The CDR3 totals 19 residues. A second PCR, run for roughly 7 to 11 cycles, used a sample-barcoded 5' primer plus a J-beta primer mix. From the 5' RACE reads, TCRdb called clonotypes with MiXCR, one entry per CDR3 protein. Of roughly 1.9 million distinct CDR3 sequences in the sample, around 42% are singletons; the top ten hold roughly 23%. The chain is built from TRBV28 and TRBJ2-1; D gene ambiguous. What was sequenced was blood. This TCR was recovered from a human donor in good health. CDR3 nucleotides: TGTGCCAGCAGTCGTCCGGTCCTCCCTAAGGGAATCTCCTACAATGAGCAGTTCTTC. Translated, it gives CASSRPVLPKGISYNEQFF.